In this sample, the clone carrying this TCR beta chain turned up a few times. The table came from immunoSEQ multiplex PCR; TCRdb's copy has only in-frame clones and leaves some out. This sample has almost 750,000 clones, with 72% found just once. The sample comes from a study of shared clonotypes between healthy human individuals. CDR1 is MNHEY, CDR2 SVGAGI, per germline. Trimming cost V 5 bases and J 3 bases; bases outside gene matches: 7. The CDR3 loop spans 15 amino acids. V usage is TRBV6-5 and J usage is TRBJ2-3, with TRBD1 matching over 8 bases. Material: memory CD4+ T cells sorted from blood. The sample's subset: CD45RA-negative fraction. This receptor was obtained from a woman aged 25 to 39 in good health. The CDR3 sequence: CASSTYRGRTDTQYF. CDR3 in DNA: TGTGCCAGCAGTACTTACAGGGGGAGGACAGATACGCAGTATTTT.